This T cell receptor (beta chain) was retrieved from a study of CD8+CD57+ T cells in acquired aplastic anemia. Whole-study context: CD4+ and CD8+ cells, once sorted, gave DNA averaging roughly 3.4 ug. General study results and limits: Fewer than 30 CD8+ CDR3 sequences were shared between patients and controls.

The use of genomic DNA as template underpinned the TCR beta VDJ and CDR3 profiling. TCRdb ran MiXCR on the reads and lists one entry per CDR3 protein. The top ten clones hold under 0.95% of a sample with 400,000 to 600,000 distinct CDR3 sequences, around 30% of them seen once. Patients sequenced had flow cytometry evidence of CD8+CD57+ cell expansion. All patients had severe acquired aplastic anemia. Points on this clonotype: Its specificity is unknown.

The CDR3 has 16 residues. Trimming stripped 3 bases from V and 0 bases from J, with 12 bases between. The sample taken for sequencing was sorted CD4+, CD8+, or CD8+CD57+ T cells (not recorded which) from PBMCs. This clonotype was obtained from a human donor with aplastic anemia. The rearrangement joins TRBV12-3 or TRBV12-4 to TRBJ1-5; unclear D gene. The CDR3 sequence: CASSLVGPLSNQPQHF. The CDR3 DNA reads as TGTGCCAGCAGTTTGGTGGGCCCGCTTAGCAATCAGCCCCAGCATTTT.